The 31 T cell receptor beta chains presented below share a single source sample, sequenced in a study of human T cells and chemical hapten exposure. TCRdb recomputed calls from the RACE reads with MiXCR, one row per CDR3 protein. Of more than 85,000 distinct CDR3 sequences listed, under 35% are singletons. Time point: patch test 3, about 24 weeks after DPC sensitization. Treatment described: therapeutic diphenylcyclopropenone sensitization with weekly scalp DPC. Specimen: whole blood, collected in connection with sensitization to the hapten diphenylcyclopropenone (DPC). These receptors were collected from a man in his forties or fifties with alopecia areata. Some clones in this sample may be carry-over from other donors' samples.

The rearrangement uses TRBV19 and TRBJ2-3, with 8 nucleotides matching TRBD1. CDR1 and CDR2 (germline): LNHDA, SQIVND (reference sequence). V was pared by 6 bases and J by 4 bases, with 9 bases of the junction left unmatched. The CDR3 totals 15 residues. The CDR3 DNA is TGTGCCAGTAGCACCGGGACAGGTGCCCCAGATACGCAGTATTTT. Its translation: CASSTGTGAPDTQYF. Full variable domain (rest looked up from reference TRBV19 and TRBJ2-3): DGGITQSPKYLFRKEGQNVTLSCEQNLNHDAMYWYRQDPGQGLRLIYYSQIVNDFQKGDIAEGYSVSREKKESFPLTVTSAQKNPTAFYLCASSTGTGAPDTQYFGPGTRLTVL.

This clonotype turned up a few times. V is TRBV3-1 and J is TRBJ2-3; TRBD2 matches 7 bases. V was pared by 0 bases and J by 3 bases, with 6 bases of the junction left unmatched. This CDR3 is 16 amino acids long. Germline CDR1 LGHDT, CDR2 YNNKEL (reference sequence). The CDR3 DNA is TGTGCCAGCAGCCAAGACCTGCGGGGGAATACAGATACGCAGTATTTT. Translated: CASSQDLRGNTDTQYF.

The rearrangement uses TRBV6-6 and TRBJ2-3; no clear D. Germline lookup yields CDR1 MNHNY and CDR2 SVGAGI (reference sequence). This CDR3 is 14 amino acids long. Trimming pared 2 bases from V and 6 bases from J, leaving 12 bases between. The CDR3 reads CASSYLGLGDTQYF. CDR3 nucleotide sequence: TGTGCCAGCAGTTACCTAGGGCTGGGGGATACGCAGTATTTT.

This clonotype was picked up a small number of times. This chain joins TRBV7-2 and TRBJ1-5; D remains unclear. This CDR3 spans 16 amino acids. V lost 2 bases to trimming and J lost 3 bases, with 14 bases between them. Germline loops: CDR1 SGHTA, CDR2 FQGNSA. CDR3 nucleotide sequence: TGTGCCAGCAGCTTAAACAGTCACGAGGTCAATCAGCCCCAGCATTTT. It specifies CASSLNSHEVNQPQHF.

The rearrangement joins TRBV13 to TRBJ2-1, with TRBD1 matching over 7 bases. The CDR3 has 13 residues. The germline CDR1 and CDR2 sequences are PRHDT and FYEKMQ (reference sequence). Unmatched junction bases numbered 3, after V lost 5 bases and J lost 5 bases. This chain's CDR3 is CASSEQGNNEQFF. CDR3 DNA sequence: TGTGCCAGCAGCGAACAGGGGAACAATGAGCAGTTCTTC. The variable domain in full, completed from reference TRBV13 and TRBJ2-1, reads AAGVIQSPRHLIKEKRETATLKCYPIPRHDTVYWYQQGPGQDPQFLISFYEKMQSDKGSIPDRFSAQQFSDYHSELNMSSLELGDSALYFCASSEQGNNEQFFGPGTRLTVL.

The chain is built from TRBV4-3 and TRBJ1-5, with a weak D call TRBD1 (6 bases). The germline V and J ends were trimmed by 1 base and 4 bases, with 11 bases remaining between them. From germline, CDR1 is LGHNA and CDR2 YSLEER. CDR3 length: 15 residues. CDR3 nucleotides: TGCGCCAGCAGCCAAGCGGACAGCCCTAATCAGCCCCAGCATTTT. The encoded protein is CASSQADSPNQPQHF.

The V gene is TRBV4-3, the J gene TRBJ2-7, with unresolved D. The CDR3 totals 15 residues. Trimming shortened V by 0 bases and J by 2 bases, and 11 bases separated the two germline ends. CDR1 and CDR2 from the germline V gene are LGHNA and YSLEER. This CDR3 reads CASSQDLAAPYEQYF. CDR3 sequence (DNA): TGCGCCAGCAGCCAAGATCTGGCAGCCCCCTACGAGCAGTACTTC.

The chain combines TRBV6-1 with TRBJ2-1; perhaps TRBD2 as D (5 bases). V lost 4 bases, J lost 5 bases, and 21 bases lay in between. The CDR3 runs to 17 residues. The germline gives CDR1 MNHNS, CDR2 SASEGT. DNA for the CDR3: TGTGCCAGCAGTGGACCTATGAGGCTAGGACTTAACAATGAGCAGTTCTTC. It translates to CASSGPMRLGLNNEQFF.

V and J are TRBV6-2 or TRBV6-3 and TRBJ2-7; TRBD2 agrees at 7 bases. The trim removed 6 bases at V and 2 bases at J, leaving 4 bases unmatched. From germline, CDR1 is MNHEY and CDR2 SVGEGT. The CDR3 contains 13 residues. This CDR3 reads CASRGSGAYEQYV. CDR3 coding DNA: TGTGCCAGCAGGGGAAGCGGGGCCTACGAGCAGTACGTC.

The genes are TRBV7-2 and TRBJ2-3; D is ambiguous. V was clipped by 1 base and J by 14 bases, with 19 bases between them. Germline-derived CDR1 and CDR2 are SGHTA and FQGNSA. The CDR3 loop spans 14 amino acids. The CDR3 nucleotides are TGTGCCAGCAGCTTAGTGCTAGGCGGTGCAATGGGGTATTTT. It encodes CASSLVLGGAMGYF.

The chain couples TRBV19 to TRBJ2-1; 8 nucleotides align to TRBD2. This CDR3 has 13 amino acids. Germline CDR1 is LNHDA and CDR2 is SQIVND (reference sequence). The trim removed 2 bases at V and 7 bases at J, leaving 1 base unmatched. The CDR3 protein is CASSIREGNEQFF. CDR3 in DNA: TGTGCCAGTAGTATACGGGAGGGTAATGAGCAGTTCTTC. The full variable domain, completed using reference TRBV19 and TRBJ2-1, is DGGITQSPKYLFRKEGQNVTLSCEQNLNHDAMYWYRQDPGQGLRLIYYSQIVNDFQKGDIAEGYSVSREKKESFPLTVTSAQKNPTAFYLCASSIREGNEQFFGPGTRLTVL.

The rearrangement joins TRBV3-1 to TRBJ2-7; 8 bases fit TRBD1. This CDR3 contains 15 residues. CDR1 is LGHDT, CDR2 YNNKEL, per germline (reference sequence). The V and J ends lost 4 bases and 3 bases, in that order; junction bases with no gene match: 8. CDR3 in amino acids: CASSPFGTGLYEQYF. DNA of the CDR3: TGTGCCAGCAGCCCATTCGGGACAGGACTCTACGAGCAGTACTTC.

The chain combines TRBV29-1 with TRBJ1-1; 8 nucleotides align to TRBD1. There are 13 residues in the CDR3. The V and J ends lost 5 bases and 3 bases, in that order; junction bases with no gene match: 5. Germline V gene sequence: CDR1 SQVTM, CDR2 ANQGSEA. The CDR3 nucleotides are TGCAGCGTTAACAGGGGGAAGGACACTGAAGCTTTCTTT. Protein product: CSVNRGKDTEAFF.

This clonotype has a handful of counts. The CDR3 bases are TGTGCCAGCAGCGTTCGCCAGGCTCCACAAGAGACCCAGTACTTC. The encoded protein is CASSVRQAPQETQYF. The rearrangement joins TRBV9 to TRBJ2-5, with no clear D. Germline V lookup: CDR1 SGDLS, CDR2 YYNGEE. This CDR3 spans 15 amino acids. Trimming shortened V by 2 bases and J by 2 bases, and 13 bases separated the two germline ends.

CDR3 DNA sequence: TGTGCCACCAGCCACCCCTATCAGGCAGATACGCAGTATTTT. Its protein product is CATSHPYQADTQYF. The chain joins TRBV24-1 to TRBJ2-3; D not certain. The germline CDR1 and CDR2 sequences are KGHDR and SFDVKD. This CDR3 spans 14 amino acids. With 7 bases removed from V and 4 bases from J, the gap between germline ends came to 14 bases.

As regards this clonotype: One end of the junction varies from germline; a read error may be responsible. The V call is TRBV5-6, the J call TRBJ2-2; 13 bases match TRBD2. The germline V gene has CDR1 SGHDT and CDR2 YYEEEE. This CDR3 comprises 17 residues. This CDR3 reads CAGSFKLAGGPTGELFF. As DNA, the CDR3 is TGTGCCGGCAGCTTTAAACTAGCGGGAGGGCCCACCGGGGAGCTGTTTTTT.

This clonotype appeared a few times. The chain uses TRBV29-1 and TRBJ2-7; D gene ambiguous. Trimming pared 4 bases from V and 7 bases from J, leaving 11 bases between. The CDR3 extends over 11 amino acids. Germline V gives CDR1 SQVTM, CDR2 ANQGSEA. This chain's CDR3 is CSVGSAREQYF. In nucleotides, the CDR3 is TGCAGCGTTGGCAGTGCTAGGGAGCAGTACTTC.

V is TRBV12-5 and J is TRBJ2-3, with 8 bases identical to TRBD2. Per germline, CDR1 LGHNT and CDR2 FRNRAP. The CDR3 consists of 16 residues. With 1 base clipped from V and 0 bases from J, the junction kept 3 bases outside the gene matches. Here the CDR3 reads CASGLGTSPSTDTQYF. For the CDR3, the DNA is TGTGCTAGTGGTTTGGGGACTAGCCCTAGCACAGATACGCAGTATTTT. The variable domain in full, with the rest retrieved from reference TRBV12-5 and TRBJ2-3, is DARVTQTPRHKVTEMGQEVTMRCQPILGHNTVFWYRQTMMQGLELLAYFRNRAPLDDSGMPKDRFSAEMPDATLATLKIQPSEPRDSAVYFCASGLGTSPSTDTQYFGPGTRLTVL.

The rearrangement joins TRBV5-1 to TRBJ2-3; a weak D match, TRBD2 (6 bases). There are 16 residues in the CDR3. Germline V gene lookup returns CDR1 SGHRS and CDR2 YFSETQ. V was trimmed by 0 bases and J by 0 bases, leaving 11 bases between them. The CDR3 nucleotides are TGCGCCAGCAGCTTGGTAGGACTAACTAGCACAGATACGCAGTATTTT. Encoded protein: CASSLVGLTSTDTQYF.

This clonotype occurred a few times. V gene TRBV2 combines with J gene TRBJ2-1; 8 bases are shared with TRBD2. This CDR3 contains 15 residues. J lost 2 bases, V lost 6 bases, and 6 bases had no gene match. The germline V gene encodes CDR1 SNHLY and CDR2 FYNNEI. CDR3 DNA: TGTGCCAGCAGGGGAACTAGCGGCACCTACAATGAGCAGTTCTTC. This gives the protein CASRGTSGTYNEQFF.

CDR3 residues: CASSFGGARNEQFF. CDR3 bases: TGTGCCAGCAGTTTTGGGGGGGCCCGGAATGAGCAGTTCTTC. This chain uses TRBV12-3 or TRBV12-4 with TRBJ2-1, with D possibly matching TRBD2 (7 bases). The CDR3 has 14 amino acids. Trimming left V 3 bases short and J 7 bases short, with 13 bases between.

The V gene is TRBV21-1, the J gene TRBJ2-7; TRBD1, the D gene given by the table, was not confirmed from the DNA. TRBV21-1 is described as a pseudogene. The CDR3 covers 16 residues. The CDR3 DNA sequence: TGTGCCAGCAGCACAAGGCCCCTTACAGGGCCCTACGAGCAGTACTTC. This translates into CASSTRPLTGPYEQYF.

This chain uses TRBV27 with TRBJ2-7; D is possibly TRBD1 (5 bases). V lost 10 bases and J lost 4, with 17 bases in between. The germline V gene has CDR1 MNHEY and CDR2 SMNVEV (reference sequence). The CDR3 has 13 amino acids. CDR3 sequence: CATVGQGSYEQYF. As DNA, the CDR3 is TGTGCCACCGTCGGGCAGGGAAGTTACGAGCAGTACTTC.

This clonotype was counted only a few times. The chain is built from TRBV29-1 and TRBJ1-1; TRBD1 matches 8 bases. This CDR3 is 18 amino acids long. Germline V gene sequence: CDR1 SQVTM, CDR2 ANQGSEA. V trimming: 5 bases; J trimming: 1 base; junction bases outside the gene matches: 18. The CDR3 here is CSVYTPATGDARNTEAFF. The DNA for the CDR3 is TGCAGCGTTTACACCCCAGCGACAGGGGACGCCAGGAACACTGAAGCTTTCTTT.

The chain recombines TRBV24-1 with TRBJ2-1; a possible D gene is TRBD2 (7 bases). CDR3 length equals 16 residues. With 2 bases removed from V and 6 bases from J, the gap between germline ends came to 16 bases. Germline CDR1 and CDR2: KGHDR and SFDVKD. The DNA for the CDR3 is TGTGCCACCAGTGATTGGAACAGGGAGGGGATCAATGAGCAGTTCTTC. Translation gives CATSDWNREGINEQFF.

This clonotype occurred a few times. J is TRBJ2-7 and V is TRBV3-1, with D tentatively TRBD2 (6 bases). Trimming shortened V by 1 base and J by 5 bases, and 12 bases separated the two germline ends. This CDR3 comprises 14 residues. CDR1 LGHDT and CDR2 YNNKEL come from the germline V gene (reference sequence). This CDR3 is CASSQGPGRNEQYV. The CDR3 DNA is TGTGCCAGCAGCCAAGGGCCAGGGAGGAACGAGCAGTACGTC.

This clonotype was detected only a few times. J is TRBJ1-3 and V is TRBV7-9; D is ambiguous. V was clipped by 1 base and J by 3 bases, with 4 bases between them. The germline CDR1 and CDR2 sequences are SEHNR and FQNEAQ (reference sequence). This CDR3 comprises 13 residues. CDR3 coding DNA: TGTGCCAGCAGCTTAGTGGTTGGAAACACCATATATTTT. The encoded protein is CASSLVVGNTIYF.

This clonotype showed up just a few times. V is TRBV20-1 and J is TRBJ2-7; 7 nucleotides agree with TRBD1. This CDR3 region has 14 residues. CDR1 and CDR2 (germline): DFQATT, SNEGSKA (reference sequence). With 0 bases clipped from V and 3 bases from J, the junction kept 5 bases outside the gene matches. The CDR3 DNA reads as TGCAGTGCTAGAGATTTGGCAGGGGGCTACGAGCAGTACTTC. This sequence encodes CSARDLAGGYEQYF.

In this sample, this clonotype turned up a few times. This chain uses TRBV9 with TRBJ2-3; the D is unclear. CDR1 SGDLS and CDR2 YYNGEE come from the germline V gene. The CDR3 is 17 residues long. The ends were cut back, 0 bases at V and 6 bases at J, with 20 bases in the middle. CDR3: CASSVDGGTTGFDTQYF. The CDR3 DNA follows: TGTGCCAGCAGCGTAGACGGCGGCACCACGGGTTTCGATACGCAGTATTTT.

The chain has TRBV5-4 and TRBJ2-7; TRBD2 matches 7 bases. J lost 6 bases, V lost 5 bases, and 11 bases had no gene match. The CDR3 totals 14 residues. From germline, CDR1 is SGHNT and CDR2 YYREEE (reference sequence). The CDR3 coding sequence is TGTGCCAGCAGTTTTGTCGGGAGGCCCGGCGAGCAGTACTTC. This translates into CASSFVGRPGEQYF.

The table lists this clonotype with a few counts. The J gene is TRBJ1-6, the V gene TRBV20-1; D unresolved. The CDR3 consists of 14 residues. Trimming cost V 5 bases and J 4 bases, with 12 bases left between them. Germline V lookup: CDR1 DFQATT, CDR2 SNEGSKA (reference sequence). The DNA for the CDR3 is TGCAGTGCTGGAACGGGAGATTATAATTCACCCCTCCACTTT. This gives the protein CSAGTGDYNSPLHF.